This entry lists 14 T cell receptor beta chains sequenced from one sample in a study of lymphopenia after photon versus proton radiotherapy. Sequenced by immunoSEQ multiplex PCR; TCRdb stores in-frame clones only, minus some. Among about 18,000 clones listed, more than 85% were seen once. Sequences were derived from peripheral blood, sampled from a patient treated with photon-based radiotherapy. The origin of the receptors is a woman between 40 and 50 years old with cholangiocarcinoma.

V gene TRBV20-1 combines with J gene TRBJ2-1; no firm D call. CDR3 length equals 11 residues. CDR1 and CDR2 (germline): DFQATT, SNEGSKA (reference sequence). Trimming left V 2 bases short and J 5 bases short, with 4 bases between. The CDR3: CSARNNNEQFF. The CDR3, as DNA: TGCAGTGCTAGAAATAACAATGAGCAGTTCTTC.

This clone was seen only a few times. The chain is built from TRBV18 and TRBJ2-7, with a tentative D call TRBD1 (6 bases). This CDR3 is built from 13 residues. CDR1 and CDR2 (germline): KGHSH, LQKENI. V lost 6 bases and J 5 bases, leaving 14 bases between the germline ends. CDR3 region: CASSSGAPNEQYF. CDR3 coding DNA: TGTGCCAGCTCGTCAGGGGCCCCGAACGAGCAGTACTTC.

The chain carries TRBV30 and TRBJ2-7, with D perhaps TRBD2 (7 bases). The CDR3 loop spans 14 amino acids. Germline assignment: CDR1 GTSNPN and CDR2 SVGIG (reference sequence). V was pared by 0 bases and J by 2 bases, with 11 bases between. CDR3 nucleotide sequence: TGTGCCTGGAGTGTACTAGGGGGGGCCTACGAGCAGTACTTC. Residues: CAWSVLGGAYEQYF.

This chain connects TRBV7-3 to TRBJ1-2, with D hard to call. This CDR3 has 21 residues. Germline-derived CDR1 and CDR2 are SGHTA and FQGTGA. Deletions cut 3 bases from V and 0 bases from J, with 29 bases between. The CDR3 region is CASSFQISLSTPPTANYGYTF. DNA of the CDR3: TGTGCCAGCAGCTTCCAAATTAGTCTTAGTACACCCCCTACAGCTAACTATGGCTACACCTTC. Variable domain in full (rest from reference TRBV7-3 and TRBJ1-2): GAGVSQTPSNKVTEKGKYVELRCDPISGHTALYWYRQSLGQGPEFLIYFQGTGAADDSGLPNDRFFAVRPEGSVSTLKIQRTERGDSAVYLCASSFQISLSTPPTANYGYTFGSGTRLTVV.

The J gene is TRBJ1-2, the V gene TRBV5-4, with D hard to call. V lost 3 bases and J lost 0, with 15 bases in between. The germline V gene encodes CDR1 SGHNT and CDR2 YYREEE (reference sequence). There are 16 residues in the CDR3. The CDR3 DNA sequence: TGTGCCAGCAGCTCCCCCGGGCGGGTAGCTAACTATGGCTACACCTTC. This codes for CASSSPGRVANYGYTF.

This sequence joins TRBV2 and TRBJ2-1; TRBD2 matches at 10 bases. The CDR3 is made up of 15 amino acids. After removal of 4 bases from V and 8 bases from J, the junction contained 8 bases not matched to a gene. Per germline, CDR1 SNHLY and CDR2 FYNNEI. The CDR3: CASSASGRAIDEQFF. CDR3 sequence (DNA): TGTGCCAGCAGTGCAAGCGGGAGGGCCATCGATGAGCAGTTCTTC.

This clone appeared a few times. The rearrangement joins TRBV20-1 to TRBJ2-3; D ambiguous. The V gene lost 0 bases and the J gene lost 8 bases, with 6 bases spanning the gap. The CDR3 runs 11 residues. Germline V gene sequence: CDR1 DFQATT, CDR2 SNEGSKA (reference sequence). The CDR3 region has the DNA TGCAGTGCTAGAGATCCACCTACGCAGTATTTT. It specifies CSARDPPTQYF.

V is TRBV5-8 and J is TRBJ2-6; weak D call: TRBD2 (6 bases). The V gene's germline CDR1 is SGHTS and CDR2 YDEGEE. Trimming took 3 bases from V and 1 from J, leaving 8 bases between them. The CDR3 totals 15 residues. CDR3 sequence (DNA): TGTGCCAGCAGCTCGGGGGATTCTGGGGCCAACGTCCTGACTTTC. This sequence encodes CASSSGDSGANVLTF.

This chain links TRBV9 with TRBJ2-1; 7 nucleotides agree with TRBD1. The V segment lost 1 base and the J segment 2 bases; nucleotides outside the gene matches: 3. CDR1 and CDR2 from the germline V gene are SGDLS and YYNGEE. This CDR3 has 15 amino acids. The CDR3 DNA reads as TGTGCCAGCAGCGTATTCGGGACAGCCTACAATGAGCAGTTCTTC. This encodes CASSVFGTAYNEQFF.

The rearrangement links TRBV5-4 to TRBJ1-2; TRBD1 is a possible D gene (6 bases). The V gene's germline CDR1 is SGHNT and CDR2 YYREEE (reference sequence). V was trimmed by 0 bases and J by 13 bases, leaving 16 bases between them. The CDR3 totals 13 residues. CDR3 region: CASSLVPDSHFTF. The CDR3 DNA reads as TGTGCCAGCAGCTTGGTACCGGACAGCCATTTCACCTTC.

The gene calls are TRBV29-1 and TRBJ2-3, with D perhaps matching TRBD2 (5 bases). CDR1 SQVTM and CDR2 ANQGSEA come from the germline V gene. Trimming left V 7 bases short and J 5 bases short, with 13 bases between. The CDR3 is made up of 12 amino acids. CDR3: CSATPGVDTQYF. The CDR3 DNA reads as TGCAGCGCAACCCCCGGGGTAGATACGCAGTATTTT.

This clone occurred a few times. The chain carries TRBV10-3 and TRBJ1-1; 8 bases agree with TRBD1. The CDR3 is made up of 13 amino acids. Germline-derived CDR1 and CDR2 are ENHRY and SYGVKD. The junction had 15 bases not matched to a gene; V was cut back by 10 bases and J by 11 bases. For the CDR3, the DNA is TGTGCCAACGGAGCCGGGACAGGCGGGTCGGCTTTCTTT. This encodes CANGAGTGGSAFF.

This chain links TRBV19 with TRBJ2-7; TRBD2 is a possible D gene (7 bases). CDR3 length: 14 amino acids. The V gene lost 3 bases and the J gene lost 3 bases, with 12 bases spanning the gap. Germline V gene sequence: CDR1 LNHDA, CDR2 SQIVND (reference sequence). In nucleotides, the CDR3 is TGTGCCAGTAGTATGAGGGGGGGAAACTACGAGCAGTACTTC. This translates into CASSMRGGNYEQYF.

This chain uses TRBV7-9 with TRBJ1-1, with D unresolved. The CDR3 totals 14 residues. Germline V gene lookup returns CDR1 SEHNR and CDR2 FQNEAQ (reference sequence). V shed 5 bases and J shed 1 base, with 11 bases lying between them. The CDR3 spells CASSVYTKNTEAFF. In nucleotides, the CDR3 is TGTGCCAGCAGCGTATACACCAAGAACACTGAAGCTTTCTTT.